The next 15 T cell receptor beta chains were all read from a single sample in a study of T cells after yellow fever vaccination. In TCRdb, the 5' RACE reads were re-called with MiXCR into one record per CDR3 protein. Of hundreds of thousands of distinct CDR3 sequences in the sample, roughly 12% are singletons; the top ten hold 15%. The starting material was PBMCs, obtained on the day of the yellow fever booster vaccination. Receptor source: a man aged 25 to 40 who received the YFV17D yellow fever vaccine.

This sequence joins TRBV11-2 and TRBJ1-1; 9 bases line up with TRBD1. The length of the CDR3 is 18 residues. Germline CDR1 and CDR2: SGHAT and FQNNGV. The junction had 13 bases not matched to a gene; V was cut back by 1 base and J by 4 bases. For the CDR3, the DNA is TGTGCCAGCAGCTTAGTATTGGGACAGGGAAGCCTGCGCACTGAAGCTTTCTTT. This gives the protein CASSLVLGQGSLRTEAFF.

This clonotype turned up a few times. The chain is built from TRBV18 and TRBJ2-5; no clear D. The CDR3 is 13 residues long. V was trimmed by 6 bases and J by 5 bases, leaving 13 bases between them. Looked up from germline, CDR1 is KGHSH and CDR2 is LQKENI. CDR3 residues: CASSLTVVETQYF. The CDR3 DNA is TGTGCCAGCTCTCTAACCGTCGTGGAGACCCAGTACTTC. The full variable domain, its missing parts supplied by reference TRBV18 and TRBJ2-5, is NAGVMQNPRHLVRRRGQEARLRCSPMKGHSHVYWYRQLPEEGLKFMVYLQKENIIDESGMPKERFSAEFPKEGPSILRIQQVVRGDSAAYFCASSLTVVETQYFGPGTRLLVL.

This clonotype was detected a few times. The J gene is TRBJ2-1, the V gene TRBV3-1; 8 bases are a match to TRBD2. The trim removed 0 bases at V and 10 bases at J, leaving 5 bases unmatched. The germline CDR1 and CDR2 sequences are LGHDT and YNNKEL (reference sequence). The CDR3 consists of 14 residues. The DNA of the CDR3 is TGTGCCAGCAGCCAAGAAAGCGGGAGTAGCGAGCAGTTCTTC. This translates into CASSQESGSSEQFF.

This clonotype is a singleton in its sample. The chain links TRBV9 to TRBJ1-1; possible D gene TRBD1, 6 bases. CDR1 SGDLS and CDR2 YYNGEE come from the germline V gene. Deletions cut 3 bases from V and 0 bases from J, with 12 bases between. The CDR3 is 15 amino acids. DNA of the CDR3: TGTGCCAGCAGCGGCGGGCAGGGGATGAACACTGAAGCTTTCTTT. This codes for CASSGGQGMNTEAFF.

Regarding this clonotype: This CDR3 is missing its conserved last phenylalanine or tryptophan, likely due to a read error. This chain joins TRBV11-2 and TRBJ2-1; 8 nucleotides match TRBD1. This CDR3 spans 20 amino acids. Per germline, CDR1 SGHAT and CDR2 FQNNGV. After removal of 6 bases from V and 5 bases from J, the junction contained 24 bases not matched to a gene. CDR3 sequence (DNA): TGTGCCAGCAGTCGATGGCGAAGGACAGGGAACGCTCTGGGGGACAATGAGCAGTTCTCC. Translation: CASSRWRRTGNALGDNEQFS.

DNA of the CDR3: TGCAGTGCCCTGGGACTAGTGGGACCCCTCTACGAGCAGTACTTC. Its protein product is CSALGLVGPLYEQYF. The chain carries TRBV20-1 and TRBJ2-7; TRBD2 matches 8 bases. V lost 6 bases and J lost 3; bases outside the gene matches: 13. Per germline, CDR1 DFQATT and CDR2 SNEGSKA (reference sequence). This CDR3 comprises 15 residues.

The chain joins TRBV20-1 to TRBJ2-7; the D is unclear. The CDR3 is made up of 12 amino acids. The V end lost 2 bases, the J end lost 7 bases, and 12 bases lay between the germline ends. The germline CDR1 and CDR2 sequences are DFQATT and SNEGSKA (reference sequence). CDR3 nucleotide sequence: TGCAGTGCTAGATTAGCTAGAGAGGAGCAGTACTTC. Encoded protein: CSARLAREEQYF.

This clonotype was detected a few times. The chain recombines TRBV18 with TRBJ2-1; D may be TRBD2 (5 bases). The germline V gene has CDR1 KGHSH and CDR2 LQKENI. The CDR3 consists of 14 residues. Trimming cost V 3 bases and J 5 bases, with 11 bases left between them. CDR3 region: CASSPAGPNNEQFF. The CDR3 DNA reads as TGTGCCAGCTCACCTGCGGGTCCCAACAATGAGCAGTTCTTC.

This clonotype has more than one count but fewer than ten. The chain couples TRBV4-2 to TRBJ2-2, with D perhaps being TRBD1 or TRBD2 (5 bases each). Trimming shortened V by 0 bases and J by 6 bases, and 20 bases separated the two germline ends. Per germline, CDR1 LGHNA and CDR2 YNFKEQ. The CDR3 runs to 18 residues. The CDR3 here is CASSQESLASGSSGELFF. The CDR3 DNA follows: TGTGCCAGCAGCCAAGAGTCATTAGCATCAGGGAGCTCCGGGGAGCTGTTTTTT.

There are a few counts of this clonotype. The CDR3 DNA reads TGTGCTACGGGGCGGGAGGGGTACAATGAGCAGTTCTTC. Translated, it gives CATGREGYNEQFF. The V call is TRBV28, the J call TRBJ2-1; 9 positions agree with TRBD2. The germline V gene encodes CDR1 MDHEN and CDR2 SYDVKM. The CDR3 totals 13 residues. Together with reference TRBV28 and TRBJ2-1, the CDR3 gives the full variable domain: DVKVTQSSRYLVKRTGEKVFLECVQDMDHENMFWYRQDPGLGLRLIYFSYDVKMKEKGDIPEGYSVSREKKERFSLILESASTNQTSMYLCATGREGYNEQFFGPGTRLTVL.

This clonotype was seen a handful of times. This chain connects TRBV12-3 or TRBV12-4 to TRBJ2-2; no definite D call. V was trimmed by 5 bases and J by 7 bases, leaving 8 bases between them. The CDR3 runs to 12 residues. The chain's CDR3 is CASSARIGELFF. For the CDR3, the DNA is TGTGCCAGCAGTGCAAGGATCGGGGAGCTGTTTTTT.

This clonotype was detected only a few times. J is TRBJ2-7 and V is TRBV5-6; tentatively, D is TRBD2 (6 bases). Germline V gene lookup returns CDR1 SGHDT and CDR2 YYEEEE. The V end was cut by 4 bases, the J end by 3 bases, with 14 bases between. The CDR3 totals 14 residues. CDR3 residues: CASSSRDSFYEQYF. The CDR3 coding sequence is TGTGCCAGCAGCAGCCGGGACTCGTTCTACGAGCAGTACTTC.

There are a few counts of this clonotype. V usage is TRBV29-1 and J usage is TRBJ2-3; 8 positions agree with TRBD2. Trimming cost V 7 bases and J 6 bases; bases outside gene matches: 18. The V gene's germline CDR1 is SQVTM and CDR2 ANQGSEA. The CDR3 contains 16 residues. CDR3 in DNA: TGCAGCGCCCTGAGGGTTGCGGGGGGAAAGAGGGATACGCAGTATTTT. This encodes CSALRVAGGKRDTQYF.

Only a few counts were recorded for this clonotype. This rearrangement joins TRBV7-9 to TRBJ2-7; TRBD1 aligns across 7 bases. CDR3 length equals 14 residues. Germline trimming cut 5 bases from V and 3 bases from J; bases unmatched to any gene: 7. The V gene's germline CDR1 is SEHNR and CDR2 FQNEAQ (reference sequence). In DNA, the CDR3 is TGTGCCAGCAGCCCAACAGGGGTCGTCTACGAGCAGTACTTC. It codes for CASSPTGVVYEQYF.

This clonotype turned up a few times. This rearrangement joins TRBV5-1 to TRBJ1-1, with a weak D call TRBD1 (5 bases). The CDR3 length is 14 residues. V was pared by 0 bases and J by 3 bases, with 9 bases between. Germline V lookup: CDR1 SGHRS, CDR2 YFSETQ. DNA for the CDR3: TGCGCCAGCAGCTTGGCAGGGATGGACACTGAAGCTTTCTTT. Amino acids: CASSLAGMDTEAFF.